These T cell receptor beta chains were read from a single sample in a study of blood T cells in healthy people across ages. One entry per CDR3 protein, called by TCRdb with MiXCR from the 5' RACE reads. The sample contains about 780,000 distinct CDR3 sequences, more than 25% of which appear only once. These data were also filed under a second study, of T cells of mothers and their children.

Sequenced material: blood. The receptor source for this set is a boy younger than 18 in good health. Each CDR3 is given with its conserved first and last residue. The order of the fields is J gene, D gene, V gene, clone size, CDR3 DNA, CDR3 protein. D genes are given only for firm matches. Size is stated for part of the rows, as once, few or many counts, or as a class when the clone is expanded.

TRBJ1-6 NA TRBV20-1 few TGCAGTGGGGCAGAGTCCCTAGTACGGAATTCACCCCTCCACTTT CSGAESLVRNSPLHF
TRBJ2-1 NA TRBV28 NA TGTGCCAGCAGTTTGGGGTTTCGAGAGCAGTTCTTC CASSLGFREQFF
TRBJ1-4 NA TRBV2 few TGTGCCAGCACCGTCGGCAGTTTGAAAGGCCGACTGTTTTTT CASTVGSLKGRLFF
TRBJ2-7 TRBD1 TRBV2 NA TGTGCCAGTCAAAGCAACCGGGACAGCTCCTACGAGCAGTACTTC CASQSNRDSSYEQYF
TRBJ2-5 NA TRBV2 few TGTGCCAGCACTCCGGACTTCGGGACCCAGTACTTC CASTPDFGTQYF
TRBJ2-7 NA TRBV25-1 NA TGTGCCAGCAGTGGGCAGGGAACGAAAGAGCAGTACTTC CASSGQGTKEQYF
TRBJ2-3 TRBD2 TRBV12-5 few TGTGCTAGTGGCCGGGGACTAGCGGGGGATTCAGATACGCAGTATTTT CASGRGLAGDSDTQYF
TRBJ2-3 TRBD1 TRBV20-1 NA TGCAGTGCTAGTAAGAGACAGGGGGGAGATACGCAGTATTTT CSASKRQGGDTQYF
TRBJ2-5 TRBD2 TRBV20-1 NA TGCAGTGCTACCCTAGCGGGGGGCCGTCAAGAGACCCAGTACTTC CSATLAGGRQETQYF
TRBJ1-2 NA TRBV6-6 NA TGTGCCAGCAGTTACGGCAGCCACTATGGCTACACCTTC CASSYGSHYGYTF
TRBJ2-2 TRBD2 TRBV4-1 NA TGCGCCAGCAGCCAAGACTGGGGCAGCGGGGGTTCCGGGGAGCTGTTTTTT CASSQDWGSGGSGELFF
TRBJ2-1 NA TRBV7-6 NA TGTGCCAGCAGCTTAGAGTCAGATTACAATGAGCAGTTCTTC CASSLESDYNEQFF
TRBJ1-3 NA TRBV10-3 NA TGTGCCACCGACGGTGCTACTGGAAACACCATATATTTT CATDGATGNTIYF
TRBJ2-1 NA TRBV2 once TGTGCCAGCCTCCGTGCGGCTGAGGATGAGCAGTTCTTC CASLRAAEDEQFF
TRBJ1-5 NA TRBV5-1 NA TGCGCCAGCAGCTTGGATGGGGCAGGCAATCAGCCCCAGCATTTT CASSLDGAGNQPQHF
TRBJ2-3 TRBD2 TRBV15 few TGTGCCACCAGCAGAGATGCGGGGGGGCCAGATACGCAGTATTTT CATSRDAGGPDTQYF
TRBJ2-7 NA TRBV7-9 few TGTGCCAGCAGCGTACCCTTTAAGGACCGGACCCCCGGGTACGAGCAGTACTTC CASSVPFKDRTPGYEQYF
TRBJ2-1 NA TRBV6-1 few TGTGCCAGCAGTGTGGAGGGCAATCCCTACAATGAGCAGTTCTTC CASSVEGNPYNEQFF
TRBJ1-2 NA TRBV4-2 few TGTGCCAGCAGCCCCCCGTTGGATATGAACTATGGCTACACCTTC CASSPPLDMNYGYTF
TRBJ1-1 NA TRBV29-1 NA TGCAGCGTTCAAGCGAGTGGGGACACTGAAGCTTTCTTT CSVQASGDTEAFF